Below, 27 T cell receptor beta chains from the same sample are listed, as sequenced in a study of cytomegalovirus exposure and HLA in healthy donors. Primers for the PCR totalled 60 Vbeta and 13 Jbeta. The assay was immunoSEQ multiplex PCR, and TCRdb's table has in-frame clones only and misses some. The repertoire holds approximately 85,000 clones, about 80% seen once, with around 32% in the top ten. The sequencing sample was made of PBMCs. The source of these receptors is a man between 50 and 59 years old in good health and CMV-seropositive.

Only one count was recorded for this clone. This chain links TRBV12-5 with TRBJ2-2; perhaps TRBD2 as D (5 bases). The CDR3 is made up of 18 amino acids. V was cut by 4 bases and J by 4 bases, with 22 bases left in between. CDR1 is LGHNT, CDR2 FRNRAP, per germline. The CDR3 spells CASGSTPPGLAITGELFF. The CDR3 bases are TGTGCTAGTGGTTCGACCCCCCCCGGGTTAGCGATCACCGGGGAGCTGTTTTTT.

The gene calls are TRBV18 and TRBJ2-1, with TRBD1 identical over 7 bases. The CDR3 has 14 residues. V lost 8 bases, J lost 7 bases, and 11 bases stayed unmatched. The germline gives CDR1 KGHSH, CDR2 LQKENI. The CDR3 nucleotides read TGTGCCAGCCACCAAGAGTTACAGGGGAATGAGCAGTTCTTC. This translates into CASHQELQGNEQFF.

This clone has only one observation. CDR3 sequence: CASSLAPKGEQPQHF. In nucleotides, the CDR3 is TGTGCCAGCAGCTTGGCTCCAAAAGGGGAACAGCCCCAGCATTTT. This chain uses TRBV5-5 with TRBJ1-5; the D gene is possibly TRBD1 (5 bases). From germline, CDR1 is SGHKS and CDR2 YYEKEE (reference sequence). CDR3 size: 15 residues. V shed 0 bases and J shed 7 bases, with 14 bases lying between them.

This CDR3 reads CASSPLRDRGWAEAFF. Written as DNA, the CDR3 is TGTGCCAGCAGCCCCCTCCGGGACAGGGGGTGGGCTGAAGCTTTCTTT. The rearrangement links TRBV5-5 to TRBJ1-1; 11 positions match TRBD1. Germline-derived CDR1 and CDR2 are SGHKS and YYEKEE (reference sequence). J gave up 6 bases and V 4 bases, and 11 bases lay outside the gene matches. There are 16 residues in the CDR3.

The chain joins TRBV19 to TRBJ2-4; 8 nucleotides agree with TRBD1. CDR1 LNHDA and CDR2 SQIVND come from the germline V gene (reference sequence). This CDR3 has 14 amino acids. The J segment lost 4 bases and the V segment lost 5 bases, leaving 4 bases of the junction unmatched. The CDR3 protein is CASSARGQKNIQYF. CDR3 DNA: TGTGCCAGTAGTGCCAGGGGGCAGAAAAACATTCAGTACTTC.

This clone was observed once. The chain combines TRBV7-3 with TRBJ2-2, with 7 bases lining up with TRBD1. V was clipped by 4 bases and J by 5 bases; unmatched bases: 13. This CDR3 is 17 amino acids long. Per germline, CDR1 SGHTA and CDR2 FQGTGA. CDR3 residues: CASSSQIRGLETGELFF. The DNA of the CDR3 is TGTGCCAGCAGCTCCCAAATTAGGGGGCTAGAAACCGGGGAGCTGTTTTTT.

The chain joins TRBV5-1 to TRBJ2-7; perhaps TRBD1 as D (5 bases). The CDR3 runs to 15 residues. Germline CDR1 is SGHRS and CDR2 is YFSETQ. V lost 7 bases and J 1 base, leaving 18 bases between the germline ends. In DNA form, the CDR3 reads TGCGCCAGCGCTCCCCAGACAGTTTTGTCCTACGAGCAGTACTTC. This translates into CASAPQTVLSYEQYF. The whole variable domain, filled in from reference TRBV5-1 and TRBJ2-7, reads KAGVTQTPRYLIKTRGQQVTLSCSPISGHRSVSWYQQTPGQGLQFLFEYFSETQRNKGNFPGRFSGRQFSNSRSEMNVSTLELGDSALYLCASAPQTVLSYEQYFGPGTRLTVT.

This clone was picked up one time. The CDR3, as DNA: TGCAGCGCTGTACCGGGACAGGGGGCATGGGAGACCCAGTACTTC. Amino acids: CSAVPGQGAWETQYF. The chain carries TRBV29-1 and TRBJ2-5, with TRBD1 matching over 12 bases. Trimming at V came to 7 bases and at J to 5 bases, leaving 11 bases not matched to a gene. This CDR3 has 15 residues. The germline gives CDR1 SQVTM, CDR2 ANQGSEA.

The rearrangement links TRBV7-8 to TRBJ2-7; maybe TRBD1 (5 bases). This CDR3 is built from 13 residues. From germline, CDR1 is SGHVS and CDR2 FQNEAQ. V lost 2 bases to trimming and J lost 5 bases, with 10 bases between them. The CDR3 loop is CASSLIQGNEQYF. The CDR3 DNA reads TGTGCCAGCAGCTTAATTCAGGGCAACGAGCAGTACTTC.

The CDR3 nucleotides are TGTGCCACCAGCAGAGATCTCCAGGGACAGGGATTCTCTGGAAACACCATATATTTT. It translates to CATSRDLQGQGFSGNTIYF. The chain recombines TRBV15 with TRBJ1-3; 9 bases agree with TRBD1. This CDR3 comprises 19 residues. Looked up from germline, CDR1 is LNHNV and CDR2 is YYDKDF (reference sequence). V dropped 0 bases and J dropped 0; count of bases not matched to a gene: 9.

The V and J genes are TRBV30 and TRBJ1-1; perhaps TRBD1 as D (6 bases). Per germline, CDR1 GTSNPN and CDR2 SVGIG (reference sequence). This CDR3 contains 14 residues. V was cut by 1 base and J by 4 bases, with 13 bases left in between. CDR3 protein: CAWSARGGFTEAFF. CDR3 nucleotide sequence: TGTGCCTGGAGTGCTAGAGGGGGATTCACTGAAGCTTTCTTT.

This clone occurred a few times. The rearrangement joins TRBV5-1 to TRBJ2-5; TRBD2 matches 7 bases. Germline V gene sequence: CDR1 SGHRS, CDR2 YFSETQ. The V and J ends lost 2 bases and 5 bases, in that order; junction bases with no gene match: 3. This CDR3 region has 13 residues. CDR3: CASSFAGVETQYF. The CDR3 DNA sequence: TGCGCCAGCAGCTTCGCGGGAGTTGAGACCCAGTACTTC.

This clone came up a few times. Its ends do not fully match the called genes, so a read error is possible. The CDR3 region is CASSIPRGGTGANGLTF. The DNA for the CDR3 is TGTGCCAGCAGCATCCCCCGGGGGGGGACTGGGGCCAACGGCCTGACTTTC. The chain has TRBV7-2 and TRBJ2-6; 8 nucleotides align to TRBD2. The germline gives CDR1 SGHTA, CDR2 FQGNSA. The CDR3 consists of 17 residues.

The genes are TRBV7-2 and TRBJ2-1, with 7 bases identical to TRBD2. The CDR3 has 15 amino acids. J gave up 0 bases and V 7 bases, and 6 bases lay outside the gene matches. Germline CDR1 reads SGHTA; CDR2 reads FQGNSA. The CDR3 bases are TGTGCCAGCACCCTAAGGACTAGCTCCTACAATGAGCAGTTCTTC. Translating it yields CASTLRTSSYNEQFF.

V gene TRBV6-1 combines with J gene TRBJ2-3, with a tentative D call TRBD1 (6 bases). Germline V lookup: CDR1 MNHNS, CDR2 SASEGT. The CDR3 loop spans 14 amino acids. The V and J ends lost 9 bases and 4 bases respectively, with 17 bases between them. For the CDR3, the DNA is TGTGCCAGTACACTCCGAACAGGGCCAGATACGCAGTATTTT. Encoded protein: CASTLRTGPDTQYF.

The sample holds a few counts of this clone. The chain employs TRBV9 and TRBJ1-3; no firm D call. This CDR3 has 15 residues. Germline V gene lookup returns CDR1 SGDLS and CDR2 YYNGEE. Trimming removed 0 bases at V and 3 bases at J, with 10 bases between. The CDR3 region has the DNA TGTGCCAGCAGCGTAGGAAGAGGAAGTGGAAACACCATATATTTT. Translating gives CASSVGRGSGNTIYF.

The gene calls are TRBV18 and TRBJ1-1; unclear D gene. This CDR3 contains 17 residues. CDR1 and CDR2 from the germline V gene are KGHSH and LQKENI. V dropped 4 bases and J dropped 4 bases, with 22 bases sitting between them. The CDR3 region has the DNA TGTGCCAGCTCACAAACGGCATTGAAGGGAGTCGGCACTGAAGCTTTCTTT. Protein: CASSQTALKGVGTEAFF.

The chain employs TRBV12-5 and TRBJ2-7; TRBD2 matches at 9 bases. The CDR3 spans 14 residues. Germline-derived CDR1 and CDR2 are LGHNT and FRNRAP. J lost 6 bases, V lost 7 bases, and 10 bases had no gene match. This CDR3 is CASVSSGTSFEQYF. CDR3 sequence (DNA): TGTGCTAGTGTCTCCTCCGGGACTAGCTTCGAGCAGTACTTC.

V is TRBV7-9 and J is TRBJ2-3; D remains ambiguous. V lost 0 bases and J lost 4, with 14 bases in between. CDR3 length equals 16 residues. CDR1 SEHNR and CDR2 FQNEAQ come from the germline V gene (reference sequence). In nucleotides, the CDR3 is TGTGCCAGCAGCTTAGCGATTACCTTACATGCAGATACGCAGTATTTT. As protein: CASSLAITLHADTQYF. Combining the CDR3 with reference TRBV7-9 and TRBJ2-3 gives the whole variable domain DTGVSQNPRHKITKRGQNVTFRCDPISEHNRLYWYRQTLGQGPEFLTYFQNEAQLEKSRLLSDRFSAERPKGSFSTLEIQRTEQGDSAMYLCASSLAITLHADTQYFGPGTRLTVL.

The chain uses TRBV7-9 and TRBJ2-3, with 7 bases that match TRBD1. There are 15 residues in the CDR3. Germline-derived CDR1 and CDR2 are SEHNR and FQNEAQ (reference sequence). With 5 bases clipped from V and 5 bases from J, the junction kept 10 bases outside the gene matches. The DNA for the CDR3 is TGTGCCAGCAGCCCGGGACAGATTATCCGAGATACGCAGTATTTT. As protein: CASSPGQIIRDTQYF.

This clone appeared once. The V gene is TRBV11-3, the J gene TRBJ2-2; 9 nucleotides align to TRBD2. CDR3 size: 15 residues. After removal of 3 bases from V and 3 bases from J, the junction contained 2 bases not matched to a gene. In germline, CDR1 is SGHNT, CDR2 YENEEA. CDR3 protein: CASSFSGSYTGELFF. The CDR3 DNA sequence: TGTGCCAGCAGCTTTAGCGGGAGTTACACCGGGGAGCTGTTTTTT.

V usage is TRBV6-1 and J usage is TRBJ2-1, with TRBD1 as a possible D gene (5 bases). The CDR3 has 14 residues. Germline V gives CDR1 MNHNS, CDR2 SASEGT. The V end lost 6 bases, the J end lost 8 bases, and 17 bases lay between the germline ends. The CDR3 is CASRSLGRRDEQFF. The CDR3 DNA reads TGTGCCAGCAGAAGTTTGGGGCGAAGAGATGAGCAGTTCTTC.

The chain links TRBV6-5 to TRBJ1-4, with D maybe TRBD1 (6 bases). V lost 5 bases, J lost 5 bases, and 12 bases lay in between. This CDR3 spans 14 amino acids. Germline CDR1 and CDR2: MNHEY and SVGAGI. The CDR3 reads CASSLQQGNEKLFF. The CDR3, as DNA: TGTGCCAGCAGTCTCCAACAGGGAAATGAAAAACTGTTTTTT.

The chain uses TRBV30 and TRBJ1-6; D might be TRBD1 (5 bases). The CDR3 totals 13 residues. CDR1 is GTSNPN and CDR2 is SVGIG in the germline V gene (reference sequence). The ends were cut back, 8 bases at V and 8 bases at J, with 16 bases in the middle. CDR3 bases: TGTGCCGGAGGGGTAAGGATAGATTCACCCCTCCACTTT. It specifies CAGGVRIDSPLHF. Looking up the rest from reference TRBV30 and TRBJ1-6 gives the full variable domain: SQTIHQWPATLVQPVGSPLSLECTVEGTSNPNLYWYRQAAGRGLQLLFYSVGIGQISSEVPQNLSASRPQDRQFILSSKKLLLSDSGFYLCAGGVRIDSPLHFGNGTRLTVT.

The V and J genes are TRBV7-2 and TRBJ2-1; 7 nucleotides match TRBD2. Trimming removed 5 bases from V and 4 bases from J; junction bases left unmatched: 8. This CDR3 has 15 amino acids. Germline lookup yields CDR1 SGHTA and CDR2 FQGNSA. The CDR3, as DNA: TGTGCCAGCAGCCCAACTAGCGATCTTTACAATGAGCAGTTCTTC. Amino acid sequence: CASSPTSDLYNEQFF. Full variable domain (rest looked up from reference TRBV7-2 and TRBJ2-1): GAGVSQSPSNKVTEKGKDVELRCDPISGHTALYWYRQSLGQGLEFLIYFQGNSAPDKSGLPSDRFSAERTGGSVSTLTIQRTQQEDSAVYLCASSPTSDLYNEQFFGPGTRLTVL.

This chain connects TRBV10-2 to TRBJ1-1; possibly TRBD1 for D (5 bases). The ends were cut back, 2 bases at V and 5 bases at J, with 21 bases in the middle. Germline values: CDR1 WSHSY, CDR2 SAAADI. This CDR3 has 17 amino acids. CDR3 DNA sequence: TGCGCCAGCAGTGAGACCCTGTCTAACCGGGGGAGGACTGAAGCTTTCTTT. It yields the protein CASSETLSNRGRTEAFF.

This chain joins TRBV9 and TRBJ1-2, with D perhaps TRBD1 (6 bases). Trimming removed 0 bases at V and 4 bases at J, with 22 bases between. Germline CDR1 SGDLS, CDR2 YYNGEE. The CDR3 is 18 amino acids. The CDR3 nucleotides read TGTGCCAGCAGCGTAGGCCCCCCCTCCCGACAGGTAGCCTATGGCTACACCTTC. Translating gives CASSVGPPSRQVAYGYTF.